These T cell receptor beta chains were read from a single sample in a study of siplizumab effects on memory and regulatory T cells. TCRdb keeps only in-frame clones here, not all; method: immunoSEQ multiplex PCR. The sample carries some 100,000 clones, around 94% recorded once. The specimen sequenced was Tregs sorted from blood. The receptors were gathered from a human donor in good health. Both conserved end residues are part of each CDR3. D genes are given only for firm matches. Expanded clones are given a class, and other clones once, few, many or no size at all.

CDR3: CASSFRVGLDQPQHF
DNA: TGTGCCAGCAGTTTTCGGGTAGGGCTTGATCAGCCCCAGCATTTT
J: TRBJ1-5
size: once
D: -
V: TRBV28

CDR3: CASSLGRSRLSSGNTIYF
DNA: TGTGCCAGCAGCTTAGGGAGGAGTCGATTATCCTCTGGAAACACCATATATTTT
J: TRBJ1-3
size: -
D: -
V: TRBV11-2

CDR3: CASSQPGLAQSFF
DNA: TGCGCCAGCAGCCAGCCGGGACTAGCGCAGTCGTTCTTC
J: TRBJ2-1
size: -
D: TRBD2
V: TRBV5-1

CDR3: CSARGQAKLFF
DNA: TGCAGTGCTAGGGGACAGGCAAAACTGTTTTTT
J: TRBJ1-4
size: once
D: TRBD1
V: TRBV20-1

CDR3: CASRPLSSRGKAFF
DNA: TGTGCCAGCAGACCTCTGAGTTCCAGGGGAAAAGCTTTCTTT
J: TRBJ1-1
size: -
D: -
V: TRBV27

CDR3: CASSQDRTGTPNEKLFF
DNA: TGCGCCAGCAGCCAAGATCGTACAGGGACCCCCAATGAAAAACTGTTTTTT
J: TRBJ1-4
size: -
D: -
V: TRBV4-1

CDR3: CAISESGGSYEQYF
DNA: TGTGCCATCAGTGAGTCCGGCGGTTCCTACGAGCAGTACTTC
J: TRBJ2-7
size: -
D: -
V: TRBV10-3

CDR3: CASRNRAGEKLFF
DNA: TGTGCCAGTAGGAACAGGGCTGGTGAAAAACTGTTTTTT
J: TRBJ1-4
size: -
D: -
V: TRBV19

CDR3: CASSQVISRTSGTNEQFF
DNA: TGCGCCAGCAGCCAAGTAATTAGCCGGACTAGCGGGACGAATGAGCAGTTCTTC
J: TRBJ2-1
size: -
D: TRBD2
V: TRBV4-1

CDR3: CSVFYPGRGEETQYF
DNA: TGCAGCGTATTTTATCCGGGCAGGGGAGAAGAGACCCAGTACTTC
J: TRBJ2-5
size: -
D: -
V: TRBV29-1

CDR3: CASSLLGGASGYTF
DNA: TGTGCCAGCAGTTTACTAGGGGGCGCAAGTGGCTACACCTTC
J: TRBJ1-2
size: -
D: TRBD1
V: TRBV28

CDR3: CSVERGEISYNEQFF
DNA: TGCAGCGTTGAAAGGGGGGAAATCTCCTACAATGAGCAGTTCTTC
J: TRBJ2-1
size: -
D: -
V: TRBV29-1

CDR3: CASSVDGPRRDLSSYEQYF
DNA: TGTGCCAGCAGCGTAGACGGCCCGCGTCGAGACTTGTCGAGCTACGAGCAGTACTTC
J: TRBJ2-7
size: once
D: -
V: TRBV9

CDR3: CATSRNGLGQYF
DNA: TGTGCCACCAGCAGGAACGGATTGGGGCAGTACTTC
J: TRBJ2-7
size: -
D: -
V: TRBV15

CDR3: CAMHRGGHYNEQFF
DNA: TGTGCCATGCACAGGGGTGGGCACTACAATGAGCAGTTCTTC
J: TRBJ2-1
size: -
D: TRBD1
V: TRBV10-3

CDR3: CASSYFRDEQFF
DNA: TGTGCCAGCAGTTATTTTCGGGATGAGCAGTTCTTC
J: TRBJ2-1
size: -
D: -
V: TRBV6-6

CDR3: CASSQGEREGRETQYF
DNA: TGTGCCAGCAGCCAAGGTGAGCGGGAGGGCCGAGAGACCCAGTACTTC
J: TRBJ2-5
size: once
D: TRBD2
V: TRBV4-2

CDR3: CASGLVGTITVELFF
DNA: TGTGCCAGCGGGTTGGTCGGGACTATAACGGTGGAGCTGTTTTTT
J: TRBJ2-2
size: -
D: TRBD2
V: TRBV2

CDR3: CASSSTVAGSSTDTQYF
DNA: TGTGCCAGCTCATCCACGGTAGCGGGATCTAGCACAGATACGCAGTATTTT
J: TRBJ2-3
size: -
D: TRBD2
V: TRBV18

CDR3: CASSHNYGTGTHEQYF
DNA: TGTGCCAGCAGCCACAATTACGGGACAGGGACCCACGAGCAGTACTTC
J: TRBJ2-7
size: -
D: TRBD1
V: TRBV7-9

CDR3: CASSPVPAGVLDTQYF
DNA: TGTGCCAGCAGCCCGGTGCCAGCGGGAGTATTAGATACGCAGTATTTT
J: TRBJ2-3
size: -
D: TRBD2
V: TRBV5-6

CDR3: CASSHRDRGSPLHF
DNA: TGTGCCAGCAGTCACCGGGACAGAGGGTCACCCCTCCACTTT
J: TRBJ1-6
size: -
D: TRBD1
V: TRBV27

CDR3: CSPQGVEQFF
DNA: TGCAGCCCTCAGGGGGTGGAGCAGTTCTTC
J: TRBJ2-1
size: -
D: TRBD1
V: TRBV20-1

CDR3: CASSPDTSGVTDTQYF
DNA: TGTGCCAGCAGTCCTGATACTAGCGGAGTCACAGATACGCAGTATTTT
J: TRBJ2-3
size: -
D: TRBD2
V: TRBV7-2

CDR3: CASSTGGGGSDTQYF
DNA: TGCGCCAGCTCCACCGGGGGGGGAGGATCAGATACGCAGTATTTT
J: TRBJ2-3
size: -
D: TRBD2
V: TRBV5-1

CDR3: CASSKETSGRFLDTQYF
DNA: TGTGCCAGTAGCAAAGAAACTAGCGGGAGATTTTTAGATACGCAGTATTTT
J: TRBJ2-3
size: -
D: TRBD2
V: TRBV19

CDR3: CASSKAGEETQYF
DNA: TGCGCCAGCAGCAAAGCGGGAGAAGAGACCCAGTACTTC
J: TRBJ2-5
size: -
D: TRBD2
V: TRBV10-1

CDR3: CASSSMGTNTGELFF
DNA: TGTGCCAGCAGCTCAATGGGGACAAACACCGGGGAGCTGTTTTTT
J: TRBJ2-2
size: -
D: -
V: TRBV7-2

CDR3: CASSESLAGLLYEQYF
DNA: TGTGCCAGCAGTGAATCCCTAGCGGGACTCCTCTACGAGCAGTACTTC
J: TRBJ2-7
size: -
D: TRBD2
V: TRBV25-1

CDR3: CASSYTGISYNEQFF
DNA: TGTGCCAGCAGCTATACAGGAATATCCTACAATGAGCAGTTCTTC
J: TRBJ2-1
size: -
D: -
V: TRBV7-9

CDR3: CATLEVEGFNYGYTF
DNA: TGCGCCACCCTCGAGGTAGAGGGCTTTAACTATGGCTACACCTTC
J: TRBJ1-2
size: -
D: -
V: TRBV23-1

CDR3: CASSRDRSYEQYF
DNA: TGTGCCAGCAGCCGGGACAGGAGCTACGAGCAGTACTTC
J: TRBJ2-7
size: -
D: TRBD1
V: TRBV11-2

CDR3: CASSLPSGSRTGELFF
DNA: TGTGCCAGCAGCTTACCCTCGGGCAGTCGCACCGGGGAGCTGTTTTTT
J: TRBJ2-2
size: once
D: -
V: TRBV5-4

CDR3: CASSSPGGPSYEQYF
DNA: TGTGCCAGCAGCTCCCCGGGGGGGCCATCCTACGAGCAGTACTTC
J: TRBJ2-7
size: -
D: TRBD2
V: TRBV7-8

CDR3: CASSYGGNPEAFF
DNA: TGTGCCAGCAGCTATGGGGGGAATCCTGAAGCTTTCTTT
J: TRBJ1-1
size: -
D: -
V: TRBV13

CDR3: CASTISGNPGEQYF
DNA: TGTGCCAGCACCATTAGCGGGAACCCTGGGGAGCAGTACTTC
J: TRBJ2-7
size: -
D: TRBD2
V: TRBV28

CDR3: CASSFQSAPGANVLTF
DNA: TGTGCCAGCAGCTTCCAGTCGGCCCCCGGGGCCAACGTCCTGACTTTC
J: TRBJ2-6
size: -
D: -
V: TRBV7-9

CDR3: CAVLKGYGYTF
DNA: TGTGCCGTATTAAAGGGTTATGGCTACACCTTC
J: TRBJ1-2
size: -
D: -
V: TRBV28

CDR3: CASSSGPLISSYEQYF
DNA: TGTGCCAGCAGCTCGGGGCCCTTGATCAGCTCCTACGAGCAGTACTTC
J: TRBJ2-7
size: -
D: -
V: TRBV5-4

CDR3: CASSLGFGQGDEKLFF
DNA: TGTGCCAGCAGCTTAGGTTTTGGACAGGGGGATGAAAAACTGTTTTTT
J: TRBJ1-4
size: -
D: TRBD1
V: TRBV7-9

CDR3: CASSLLSGILYNEQFF
DNA: TGTGCCAGCAGCTTACTCAGCGGGATCCTTTACAATGAGCAGTTCTTC
J: TRBJ2-1
size: once
D: TRBD2
V: TRBV7-9

CDR3: CASSITGDFGPLHF
DNA: TGTGCCAGTAGTATTACAGGGGATTTTGGACCCCTCCACTTT
J: TRBJ1-6
size: -
D: TRBD1
V: TRBV19

CDR3: CASKIAGGRSYEQYF
DNA: TGTGCCAGCAAAATAGCGGGAGGGCGGTCCTACGAGCAGTACTTC
J: TRBJ2-7
size: -
D: TRBD2
V: TRBV27

CDR3: CASRGPGEAFF
DNA: TGTGCCAGCAGAGGGCCCGGGGAAGCTTTCTTT
J: TRBJ1-1
size: -
D: -
V: TRBV6-1

CDR3: CASKAGESYEQYF
DNA: TGTGCCAGTAAAGCGGGAGAATCCTACGAGCAGTACTTC
J: TRBJ2-7
size: -
D: TRBD2
V: TRBV6-5

CDR3: CASSMGQKHSIQYF
DNA: TGTGCCAGTAGTATGGGGCAAAAACATTCCATTCAGTACTTC
J: TRBJ2-4
size: -
D: -
V: TRBV19

CDR3: CASTPRDTGELFF
DNA: TGTGCCAGCACCCCACGAGACACCGGGGAGCTGTTTTTT
J: TRBJ2-2
size: -
D: -
V: TRBV6-6

CDR3: CASSPVRVDEQFF
DNA: TGCGCCAGCAGCCCGGTGAGGGTCGATGAGCAGTTCTTC
J: TRBJ2-1
size: -
D: -
V: TRBV5-1

CDR3: CASSPQGSNGELFF
DNA: TGTGCCAGCTCACCCCAGGGAAGTAATGGAGAACTGTTTTTT
J: TRBJ1-4
size: few
D: -
V: TRBV18

CDR3: CASRGRDRPNQPQHF
DNA: TGTGCCAGCAGGGGTAGGGACAGGCCCAATCAGCCCCAGCATTTT
J: TRBJ1-5
size: -
D: TRBD1
V: TRBV28

CDR3: CASSLFEGSNIQYF
DNA: TGTGCCAGCAGTTTATTCGAAGGGTCCAACATTCAGTACTTC
J: TRBJ2-4
size: -
D: -
V: TRBV28

CDR3: CASSRGTGELFF
DNA: TGTGCCAGCAGCCGGGGCACCGGGGAGCTGTTTTTT
J: TRBJ2-2
size: -
D: -
V: TRBV7-7